This T cell receptor (beta chain) originates from a study of blood T cell repertoires in COVID-19. Study in general: Sources were T cells, B-cell-depleted T cells, or PBMCs; the material itself was cDNA or gDNA.

How the authors handled the data: How many nucleated cells were present was estimated from reference gene primer amplification. Profiling relied on immunoSEQ multiplex PCR, and the TCRdb table lists in-frame clones only, not all of them. V and J calls and clone size follow that table, whereas D and trimming were derived from the DNA. The sample has about 86,000 clones, approximately 82% seen once. This sequence was found in a woman of 80 years or more with acute or convalescent COVID-19. Sequencing was performed on peripheral blood.

The CDR3 DNA reads as TGTGCCAGCATGGGGCCATCCTACGAGCAGTACTTC. Translating gives CASMGPSYEQYF. The chain links TRBV27 to TRBJ2-7, with D perhaps matching TRBD1 (5 bases). Germline V lookup: CDR1 MNHEY, CDR2 SMNVEV (reference sequence). V was trimmed by 7 bases and J by 1 base, leaving 8 bases between them. This CDR3 is 12 amino acids long.